This T cell receptor beta chain emerged from a study of CD8 T cells in Susac syndrome. Unmatched junction bases numbered 1, after V lost 1 base and J lost 3 bases. The CDR3 has 15 amino acids. Germline CDR1 reads SGHTA; CDR2 reads FQGNSA. The RNA input was 0.5 to 1 ug, and it was reverse transcribed with random hexamers. A multiplex approach, immunoSEQ multiplex PCR, amplified TCR beta CDR3 across 54 Vbeta and 13 Jbeta. One entry per CDR3 protein results from TCRdb running MiXCR on the immunoSEQ multiplex PCR reads. The table has 150,000 to 200,000 distinct CDR3 sequences, approximately 96% seen once; the top ten hold more than 0.09%. TEMRA cells underwent FACS enrichment and CD8+ and CD4+ T cells underwent negative isolation. This clonotype was recorded a few times.

The material sequenced was CD4+ T cells from PBMCs. The chain uses TRBV7-2 and TRBJ2-3; TRBD2 matches 10 bases. The sequence derives from a human donor with multiple sclerosis. The DNA of the CDR3 is TGTGCCAGCAGCTTAGAGCGGGGGGGGACAGATACGCAGTATTTT. It codes for CASSLERGGTDTQYF.